A selection of T cell receptor beta chains follows, all from one sample in a study of T cell responses to AZD1222 COVID-19 vaccine. TCRdb's copy holds only in-frame clones and misses some; the assay was immunoSEQ multiplex PCR. The table lists about 77,000 clones, 92% of them singletons. Sequenced here: peripheral blood, sampled 28 days after the second AZD1222 dose. The receptors stem from an adult who received the AZD1222 COVID-19 vaccine. The CDR3 runs from the conserved cysteine through the conserved F or W. Each record gives: clone size, D gene, V gene, J gene, CDR3 DNA, CDR3 protein. The D gene is left open where the match is weak. Rows give clone size only sometimes, using once, few, many, or a class for an expanded clone.

clone size: NA
D gene: NA
V gene: TRBV2
J gene: TRBJ2-2
CDR3 DNA: TGTGCCAGCAGTGAGGGGCGGGCATATATCGGGGAGCTGTTTTTT
CDR3 protein: CASSEGRAYIGELFF

clone size: NA
D gene: NA
V gene: TRBV15
J gene: TRBJ1-2
CDR3 DNA: TGTGCCACCAGCAGAGATCATTCGGGGGCCATCTACTATGGCTACACCTTC
CDR3 protein: CATSRDHSGAIYYGYTF

clone size: NA
D gene: NA
V gene: TRBV4-1
J gene: TRBJ2-7
CDR3 DNA: TGCGCCAGCAGCTCGGACGGCTACGAGCAGTACTTC
CDR3 protein: CASSSDGYEQYF

clone size: NA
D gene: TRBD2
V gene: TRBV6-6
J gene: TRBJ2-7
CDR3 DNA: TGTGCCAGCAGTTACGGGCGGGAGGGCCGGTCCGAGCAGTACTTC
CDR3 protein: CASSYGREGRSEQYF

clone size: NA
D gene: TRBD2
V gene: TRBV5-1
J gene: TRBJ2-7
CDR3 DNA: TGCGCCAGCAGCCAACCGGGACTAGCGCACTACTCCTACGAGCAGTACTTC
CDR3 protein: CASSQPGLAHYSYEQYF

clone size: NA
D gene: NA
V gene: TRBV15
J gene: TRBJ2-7
CDR3 DNA: TGTGCCACCAGCAGAGACGGTGCTTGGATACTGGAGGGCGAGCAGTACTTC
CDR3 protein: CATSRDGAWILEGEQYF

clone size: NA
D gene: TRBD2
V gene: TRBV28
J gene: TRBJ2-3
CDR3 DNA: TGTGCCAGCAGTTTAAGGACTAGACACACAGATACGCAGTATTTT
CDR3 protein: CASSLRTRHTDTQYF

clone size: few
D gene: TRBD1
V gene: TRBV2
J gene: TRBJ2-7
CDR3 DNA: TGTGCCAGCAGTGGAACAGGGGAAGGCGAGCAGTACTTC
CDR3 protein: CASSGTGEGEQYF

clone size: NA
D gene: NA
V gene: TRBV30
J gene: TRBJ1-2
CDR3 DNA: TGTGCCTGGAGTGTAGCGGCAGGGACCTACTCCTATGGCTACACCTTC
CDR3 protein: CAWSVAAGTYSYGYTF

clone size: NA
D gene: TRBD1
V gene: TRBV7-9
J gene: TRBJ1-3
CDR3 DNA: TGTGCCAGCGGACCGAGGGGGCAGGGGACGGTGGGAAACACCATATATTTT
CDR3 protein: CASGPRGQGTVGNTIYF

clone size: NA
D gene: TRBD2
V gene: TRBV19
J gene: TRBJ2-1
CDR3 DNA: TGTGCCAGTAGTATAGTCGGACTAGCGGGGGGGAATGAGCAGTTCTTC
CDR3 protein: CASSIVGLAGGNEQFF

clone size: once
D gene: TRBD2
V gene: TRBV6-5
J gene: TRBJ2-1
CDR3 DNA: TGTGCCAGCAGAATGACTAGCGGTTACAATGAGCAGTTCTTC
CDR3 protein: CASRMTSGYNEQFF

clone size: NA
D gene: TRBD2
V gene: TRBV19
J gene: TRBJ2-5
CDR3 DNA: TGTGCCAGTAGTATAGTTATAGCGGGCGGCAGGGAGACCCAGTACTTC
CDR3 protein: CASSIVIAGGRETQYF

clone size: NA
D gene: NA
V gene: TRBV11-2
J gene: TRBJ1-1
CDR3 DNA: TGTGCCAGCCTTAGTAAAGGGGCGCGGACCACTGAAGCTTTCTTT
CDR3 protein: CASLSKGARTTEAFF

clone size: once
D gene: NA
V gene: TRBV27
J gene: TRBJ1-2
CDR3 DNA: TGTGCCAGCAGTTTTTACGGAGGAAGAGGGCTCTATGGCTACACCTTC
CDR3 protein: CASSFYGGRGLYGYTF

clone size: NA
D gene: TRBD2
V gene: TRBV11-2
J gene: TRBJ2-1
CDR3 DNA: TGTGCCAGCAGCTTAGGGACTAGCGGGAGAATATACAATGAGCAGTTCTTC
CDR3 protein: CASSLGTSGRIYNEQFF

clone size: NA
D gene: TRBD2
V gene: TRBV6-2/TRBV6-3
J gene: TRBJ2-1
CDR3 DNA: TGTGCCAGCAGTTTCCGAGGCGGGAGAGCTAATGAGCAGTTCTTC
CDR3 protein: CASSFRGGRANEQFF

clone size: NA
D gene: NA
V gene: TRBV9
J gene: TRBJ2-7
CDR3 DNA: TGTGCCAGCAGCGTATTGGGGGAGCCCTACGAGCAGTACTTC
CDR3 protein: CASSVLGEPYEQYF

clone size: NA
D gene: NA
V gene: TRBV28
J gene: TRBJ1-4
CDR3 DNA: TGTGCCAGCAGTTCTCGACAGGTGAAACGGGAAAAACTGTTTTTT
CDR3 protein: CASSSRQVKREKLFF

clone size: NA
D gene: NA
V gene: TRBV30
J gene: TRBJ1-4
CDR3 DNA: TGTGCCTGGGGGGCTGGGGTAGAGGAAAAACTGTTTTTT
CDR3 protein: CAWGAGVEEKLFF

clone size: NA
D gene: NA
V gene: TRBV19
J gene: TRBJ2-7
CDR3 DNA: TGTGCCAGTAGTATGCCCTATCGGGAGCAGTACTTC
CDR3 protein: CASSMPYREQYF

clone size: NA
D gene: TRBD2
V gene: TRBV7-6
J gene: TRBJ2-7
CDR3 DNA: TGTGCCAGCAGCTTAGGCCCGGCGGGGGACGAGCAGTACTTC
CDR3 protein: CASSLGPAGDEQYF

clone size: NA
D gene: NA
V gene: TRBV7-3
J gene: TRBJ2-3
CDR3 DNA: TGTGCCAGCAGCGCCTCTAGCCCGCCAGATACGCAGTATTTT
CDR3 protein: CASSASSPPDTQYF

clone size: NA
D gene: NA
V gene: TRBV27
J gene: TRBJ1-5
CDR3 DNA: TGTGCCAGCAGTTTAGTCCCGGGACTCGGCGGGCCCCAGCATTTT
CDR3 protein: CASSLVPGLGGPQHF

clone size: NA
D gene: NA
V gene: TRBV30
J gene: TRBJ1-2
CDR3 DNA: TGTGCCGGTGCTAGCGGGGTTGGCTACACCTTC
CDR3 protein: CAGASGVGYTF

clone size: few
D gene: NA
V gene: TRBV19
J gene: TRBJ1-2
CDR3 DNA: TGTGCCAGTAGACAGTCGGGCGGCTACACCTTC
CDR3 protein: CASRQSGGYTF